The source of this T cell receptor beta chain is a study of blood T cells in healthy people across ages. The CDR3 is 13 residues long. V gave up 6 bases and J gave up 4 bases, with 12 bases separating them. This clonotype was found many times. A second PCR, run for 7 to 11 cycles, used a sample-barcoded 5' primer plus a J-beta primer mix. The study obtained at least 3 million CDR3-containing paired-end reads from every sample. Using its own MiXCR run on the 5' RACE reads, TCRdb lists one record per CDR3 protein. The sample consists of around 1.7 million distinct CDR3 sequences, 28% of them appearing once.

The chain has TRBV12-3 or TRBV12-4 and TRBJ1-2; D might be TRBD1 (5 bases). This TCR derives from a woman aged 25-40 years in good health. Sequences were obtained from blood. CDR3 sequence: CASSSQGLYGYTF. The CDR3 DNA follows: TGTGCCAGCAGCTCCCAGGGCCTCTATGGCTACACCTTC.